This T cell receptor beta chain was identified during a study of brain T cells in children with intractable seizures. The protocol was immunoSEQ multiplex PCR, while the TCRdb copy is restricted to in-frame clones and leaves out a portion. Of 300,000 to 400,000 clones listed, 93% were seen once; the top ten hold 5.7%. Described time point: blood from clinic visit 5 months post-surgery; TSC patient then seizure free. Pre-surgery treatment included at least one anti-epileptic drug. The germline V and J ends were trimmed by 6 bases and 1 base, with 6 bases remaining between them. This CDR3 is built from 12 residues.

The chain recombines TRBV12-3 or TRBV12-4 with TRBJ2-5; D gene unclear. The sample here was peripheral blood, taken roughly 5 months after surgery. This sequence was found in a boy under three years old with tuberous sclerosis and intractable seizures. The CDR3, as DNA: TGTGCCAGCAGACTAACCCAAGAGACCCAGTACTTC. Translated, it gives CASRLTQETQYF.